This TCR beta chain was retrieved from a study of TIL therapy for anti-PD-1-resistant metastatic lung cancer. Study context: Tumor harvest preceded PD-1/PD-L1 blockade, followed by nivolumab treatment. Tumors had a median PD-L1 proportion score of more than 5%.

Sequencing used immunoSEQ v3. Some clones are missing from TCRdb's copy, which holds only in-frame ones; the method was immunoSEQ multiplex PCR. The sample has 57,000 or so clones, roughly 84% seen once; the top ten hold approximately 2.8%. Time point given: pre-treatment sample, taken before nivolumab and TIL therapy. Adults with stage 4 NSCLC were enrolled in a phase I trial. This CDR3 contains 13 residues. CDR1 is GTSNPN and CDR2 is SVGIG in the germline V gene (reference sequence). V lost 0 bases, J lost 6 bases, and 9 bases lay in between. The V call is TRBV30, the J call TRBJ2-1; perhaps TRBD1 as D (5 bases). Here the sequenced sample was blood, taken at baseline. This TCR was recovered from a person aged 25 to 85 with non-small cell lung cancer. For the CDR3, the DNA is TGTGCCTGGAGTGTACTGACAGTCAATGAGCAGTTCTTC. As protein: CAWSVLTVNEQFF.